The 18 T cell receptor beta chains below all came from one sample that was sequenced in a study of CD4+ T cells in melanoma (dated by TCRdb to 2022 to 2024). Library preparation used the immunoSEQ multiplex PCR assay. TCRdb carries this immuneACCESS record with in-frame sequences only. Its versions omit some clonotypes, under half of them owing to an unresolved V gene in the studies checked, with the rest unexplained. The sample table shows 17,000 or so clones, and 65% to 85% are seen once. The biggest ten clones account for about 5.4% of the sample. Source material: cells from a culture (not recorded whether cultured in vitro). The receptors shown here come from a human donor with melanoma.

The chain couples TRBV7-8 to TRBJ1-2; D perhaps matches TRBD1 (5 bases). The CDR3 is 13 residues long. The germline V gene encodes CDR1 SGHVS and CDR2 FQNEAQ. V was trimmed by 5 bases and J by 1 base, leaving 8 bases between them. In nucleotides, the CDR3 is TGTGCCAGCAGCGTGACAGTTAACTATGGCTACACCTTC. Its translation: CASSVTVNYGYTF.

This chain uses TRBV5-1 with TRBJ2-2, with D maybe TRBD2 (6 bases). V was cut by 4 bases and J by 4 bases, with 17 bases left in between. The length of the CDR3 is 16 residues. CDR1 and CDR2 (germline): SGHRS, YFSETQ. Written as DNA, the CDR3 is TGCGCCAGCAGCCCCGGCGCGGGGATTGGCACCGGGGAGCTGTTTTTT. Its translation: CASSPGAGIGTGELFF.

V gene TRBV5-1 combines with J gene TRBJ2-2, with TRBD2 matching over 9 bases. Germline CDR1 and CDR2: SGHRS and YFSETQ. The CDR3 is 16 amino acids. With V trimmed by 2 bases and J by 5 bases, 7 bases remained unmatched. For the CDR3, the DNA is TGCGCCAGCAGCTTTGCAGTAGCGGGAGCAACCGGGGAGCTGTTTTTT. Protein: CASSFAVAGATGELFF.

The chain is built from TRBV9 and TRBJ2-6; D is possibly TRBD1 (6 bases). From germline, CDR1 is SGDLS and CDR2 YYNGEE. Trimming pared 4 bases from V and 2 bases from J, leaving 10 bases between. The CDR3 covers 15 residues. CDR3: CASSPRGTGANVLTF. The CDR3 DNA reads TGTGCCAGCAGCCCGAGGGGGACTGGGGCCAACGTCCTGACTTTC. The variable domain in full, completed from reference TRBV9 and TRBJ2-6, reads DSGVTQTPKHLITATGQRVTLRCSPRSGDLSVYWYQQSLDQGLQFLIQYYNGEERAKGNILERFSAQQFPDLHSELNLSSLELGDSALYFCASSPRGTGANVLTFGAGSRLTVL.

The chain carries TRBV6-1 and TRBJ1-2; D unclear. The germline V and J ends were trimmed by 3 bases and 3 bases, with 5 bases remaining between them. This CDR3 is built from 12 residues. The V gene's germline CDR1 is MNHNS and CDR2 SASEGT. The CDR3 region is CASSEAYYGYTF. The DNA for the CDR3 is TGTGCCAGCAGTGAGGCGTACTATGGCTACACCTTC.

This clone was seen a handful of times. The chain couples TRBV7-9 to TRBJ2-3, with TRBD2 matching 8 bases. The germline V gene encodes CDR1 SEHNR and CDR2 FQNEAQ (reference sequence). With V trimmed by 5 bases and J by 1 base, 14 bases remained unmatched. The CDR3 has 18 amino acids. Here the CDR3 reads CASSATGTSPMGTDTQYF. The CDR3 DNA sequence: TGTGCCAGCAGCGCAACCGGGACTAGTCCCATGGGCACAGATACGCAGTATTTT.

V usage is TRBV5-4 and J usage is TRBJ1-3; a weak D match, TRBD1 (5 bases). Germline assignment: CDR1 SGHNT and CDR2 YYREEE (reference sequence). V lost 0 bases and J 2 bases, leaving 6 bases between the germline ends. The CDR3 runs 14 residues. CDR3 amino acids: CASSLAGTGNTIYF. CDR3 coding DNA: TGTGCCAGCAGCTTGGCAGGGACTGGAAACACCATATATTTT.

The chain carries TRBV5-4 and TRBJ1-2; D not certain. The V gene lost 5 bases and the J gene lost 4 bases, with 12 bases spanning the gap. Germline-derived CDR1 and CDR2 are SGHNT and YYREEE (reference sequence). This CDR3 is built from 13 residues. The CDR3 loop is CASRAGPGYGYTF. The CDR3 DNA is TGTGCCAGCAGGGCCGGGCCGGGCTATGGCTACACCTTC.

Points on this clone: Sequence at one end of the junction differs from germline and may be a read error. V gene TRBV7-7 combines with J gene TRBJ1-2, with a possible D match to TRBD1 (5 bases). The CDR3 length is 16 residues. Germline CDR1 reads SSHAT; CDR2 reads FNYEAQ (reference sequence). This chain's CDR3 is CASSPLGRVSFYGYTF. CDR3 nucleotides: TGTGCTAGCAGCCCCCTGGGCAGGGTATCGTTCTATGGCTACACCTTC.

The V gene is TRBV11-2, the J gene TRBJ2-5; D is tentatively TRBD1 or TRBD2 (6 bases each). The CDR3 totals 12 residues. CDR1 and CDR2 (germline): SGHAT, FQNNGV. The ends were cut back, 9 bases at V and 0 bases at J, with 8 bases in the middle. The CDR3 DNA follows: TGTGCCAGTAGGGGGGACCAAGAGACCCAGTACTTC. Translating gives CASRGDQETQYF.

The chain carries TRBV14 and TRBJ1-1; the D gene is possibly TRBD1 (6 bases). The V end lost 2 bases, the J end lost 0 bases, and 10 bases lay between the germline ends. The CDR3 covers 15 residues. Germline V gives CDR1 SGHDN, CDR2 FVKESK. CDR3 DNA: TGTGCCAGCAGCCAACTGACAGGAGTGAACACTGAAGCTTTCTTT. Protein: CASSQLTGVNTEAFF.

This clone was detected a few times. CDR3 bases: TGTGCCAGCTCACCACCTTCGTCAGACTATGGCTACACCTTC. Translation: CASSPPSSDYGYTF. V and J are TRBV18 and TRBJ1-2; no reliable D call. Trimming removed 0 bases from V and 3 bases from J, with 8 bases in between. The CDR3 extends over 14 amino acids. CDR1 is KGHSH, CDR2 LQKENI, per germline.

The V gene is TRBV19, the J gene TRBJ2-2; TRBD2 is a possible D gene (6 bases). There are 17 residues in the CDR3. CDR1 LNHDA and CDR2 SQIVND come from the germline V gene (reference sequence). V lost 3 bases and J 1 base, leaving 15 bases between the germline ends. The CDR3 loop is CASSMGTRQGNTGELFF. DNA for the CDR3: TGTGCCAGTAGTATGGGGACTCGGCAGGGGAACACCGGGGAGCTGTTTTTT.

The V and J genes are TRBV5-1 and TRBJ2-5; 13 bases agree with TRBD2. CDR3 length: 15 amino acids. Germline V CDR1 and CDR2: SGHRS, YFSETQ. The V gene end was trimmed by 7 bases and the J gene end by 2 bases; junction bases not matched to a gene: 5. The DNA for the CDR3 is TGCGCCAGCGCGGGACTAGCGGGGACTCAAGAGACCCAGTACTTC. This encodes CASAGLAGTQETQYF.

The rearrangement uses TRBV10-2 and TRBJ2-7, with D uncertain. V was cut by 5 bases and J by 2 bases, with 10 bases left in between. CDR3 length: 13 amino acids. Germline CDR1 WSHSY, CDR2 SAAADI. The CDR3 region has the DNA TGCGCCAGCAGTCTGACGTTGCCCTACGAGCAGTACTTC. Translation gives CASSLTLPYEQYF.

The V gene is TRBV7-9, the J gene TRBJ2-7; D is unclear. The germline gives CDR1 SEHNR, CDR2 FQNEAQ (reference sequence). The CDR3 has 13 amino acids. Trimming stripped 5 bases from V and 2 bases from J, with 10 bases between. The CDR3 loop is CASSREITYEQYF. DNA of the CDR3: TGTGCCAGCAGCCGAGAGATTACCTACGAGCAGTACTTC.

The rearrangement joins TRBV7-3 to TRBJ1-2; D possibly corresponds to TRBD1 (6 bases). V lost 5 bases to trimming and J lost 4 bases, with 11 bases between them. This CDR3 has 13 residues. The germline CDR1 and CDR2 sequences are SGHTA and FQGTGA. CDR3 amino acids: CASSPDRIYGYTF. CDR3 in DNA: TGTGCCAGCAGCCCCGACAGGATCTATGGCTACACCTTC.

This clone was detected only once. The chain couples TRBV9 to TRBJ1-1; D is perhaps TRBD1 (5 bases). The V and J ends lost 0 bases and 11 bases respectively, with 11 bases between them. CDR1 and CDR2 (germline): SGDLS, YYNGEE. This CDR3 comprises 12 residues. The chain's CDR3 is CASSVDGGVAFF. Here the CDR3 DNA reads TGTGCCAGCAGCGTAGATGGGGGAGTGGCTTTCTTT.